This T cell receptor (beta chain) was captured by sequencing in a study of CD8 T cells in ankylosing spondylitis. Whole-study results and caveats: The authors found the disease-linked clones to be CD8+ and relatively rare in peripheral blood. Disease-linked clones reportedly concentrated significantly in matched ankylosing spondylitis synovial fluid. Within ankylosing spondylitis blood, a TCR beta motif made up of under 10 highly homologous variants appeared to be characteristic.

This clonotype was picked up a small number of times. The antigen remains unidentified. TCR beta libraries were made by quantitative 5'-RACE with molecular barcodes. TCRdb re-derived calls from the 5' RACE reads in MiXCR, one entry per CDR3 protein. The sample lists fewer than 200,000 distinct CDR3 sequences, 15% to 20% seen once, with over 7% in the top ten. This receptor was identified in a male donor with ankylosing spondylitis or in good health (not recorded which). The sequenced material came from blood, either unsorted or a sorted T cell fraction (not recorded which).

The CDR3 DNA reads TGCGCCAGCAGAAGGACTAGCGGCAGCACAGATACGCAGTATTTT. Its translation is CASRRTSGSTDTQYF. The chain combines TRBV5-1 with TRBJ2-3; 10 nucleotides align to TRBD2. This CDR3 comprises 15 residues. Trimming took 5 bases from V and 0 from J; bases not matched to a gene: 3. CDR1 is SGHRS and CDR2 is YFSETQ in the germline V gene.